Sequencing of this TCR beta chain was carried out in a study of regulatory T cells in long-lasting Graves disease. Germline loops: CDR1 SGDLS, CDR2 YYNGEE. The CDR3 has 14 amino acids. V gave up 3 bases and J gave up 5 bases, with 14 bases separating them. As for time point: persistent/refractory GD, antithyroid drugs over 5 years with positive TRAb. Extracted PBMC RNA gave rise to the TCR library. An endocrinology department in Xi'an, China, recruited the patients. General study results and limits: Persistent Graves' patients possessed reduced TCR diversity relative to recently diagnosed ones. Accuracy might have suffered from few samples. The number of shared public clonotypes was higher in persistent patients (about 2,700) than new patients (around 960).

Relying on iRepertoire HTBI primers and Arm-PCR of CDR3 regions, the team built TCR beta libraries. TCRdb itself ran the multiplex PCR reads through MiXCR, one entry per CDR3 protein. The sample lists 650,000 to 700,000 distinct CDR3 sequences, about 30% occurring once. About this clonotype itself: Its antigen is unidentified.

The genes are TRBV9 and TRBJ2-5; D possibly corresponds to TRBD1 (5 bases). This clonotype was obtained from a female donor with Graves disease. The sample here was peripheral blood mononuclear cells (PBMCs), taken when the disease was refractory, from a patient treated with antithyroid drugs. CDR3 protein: CASSEGAVRETQYF. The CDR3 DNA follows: TGTGCCAGCAGCGAAGGGGCCGTGCGGGAGACCCAGTACTTC.